This T cell receptor (beta chain) was identified in a study of blood T cell repertoires in COVID-19. Clones were sequenced by immunoSEQ multiplex PCR, and TCRdb holds only the in-frame ones, with some missing. The sample includes about 380,000 clones, more than 65% seen only once; the top ten take roughly 1.1%. The TCR sequence derives from a human donor with acute or convalescent COVID-19. The donor label of this sample is uncertain. Sequencing was done on a sample of peripheral blood.

In DNA, the CDR3 is TGTGCCAGCAGTTACCGCACGGGGGGGAACTATGGCTACACCTTC. Translation: CASSYRTGGNYGYTF. The chain couples TRBV6-6 to TRBJ1-2; D possibly corresponds to TRBD1 (5 bases). Germline values: CDR1 MNHNY, CDR2 SVGAGI (reference sequence). Trimming cost V 2 bases and J 2 bases, with 12 bases left between them. The CDR3 runs to 15 residues.